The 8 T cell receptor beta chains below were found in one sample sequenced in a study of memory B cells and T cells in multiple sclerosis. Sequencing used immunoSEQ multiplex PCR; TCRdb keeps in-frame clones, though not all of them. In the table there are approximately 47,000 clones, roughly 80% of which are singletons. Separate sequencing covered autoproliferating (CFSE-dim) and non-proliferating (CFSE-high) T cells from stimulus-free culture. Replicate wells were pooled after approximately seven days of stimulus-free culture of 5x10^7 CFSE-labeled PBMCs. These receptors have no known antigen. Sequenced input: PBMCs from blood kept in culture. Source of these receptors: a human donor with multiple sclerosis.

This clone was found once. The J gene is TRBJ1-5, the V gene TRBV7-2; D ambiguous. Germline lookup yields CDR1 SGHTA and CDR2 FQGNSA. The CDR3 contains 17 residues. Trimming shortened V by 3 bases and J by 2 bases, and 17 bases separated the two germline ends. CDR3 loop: CASSFIREPVGNQPQHF. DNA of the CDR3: TGTGCCAGCAGCTTCATCAGAGAGCCCGTTGGCAATCAGCCCCAGCATTTT. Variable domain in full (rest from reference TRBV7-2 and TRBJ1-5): GAGVSQSPSNKVTEKGKDVELRCDPISGHTALYWYRQSLGQGLEFLIYFQGNSAPDKSGLPSDRFSAERTGGSVSTLTIQRTQQEDSAVYLCASSFIREPVGNQPQHFGDGTRLSIL.

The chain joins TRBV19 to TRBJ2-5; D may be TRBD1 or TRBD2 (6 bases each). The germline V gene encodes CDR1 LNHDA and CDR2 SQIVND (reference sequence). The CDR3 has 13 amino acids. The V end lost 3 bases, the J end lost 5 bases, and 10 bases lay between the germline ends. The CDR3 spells CASSIGGRETQYF. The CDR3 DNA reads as TGTGCCAGTAGTATCGGGGGCAGGGAGACCCAGTACTTC.

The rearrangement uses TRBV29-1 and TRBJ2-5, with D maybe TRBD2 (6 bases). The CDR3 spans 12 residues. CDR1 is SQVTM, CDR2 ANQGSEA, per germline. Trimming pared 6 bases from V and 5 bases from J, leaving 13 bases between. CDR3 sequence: CSVIRAGETQYF. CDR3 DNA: TGCAGCGTGATCCGGGCGGGGGAGACCCAGTACTTC.

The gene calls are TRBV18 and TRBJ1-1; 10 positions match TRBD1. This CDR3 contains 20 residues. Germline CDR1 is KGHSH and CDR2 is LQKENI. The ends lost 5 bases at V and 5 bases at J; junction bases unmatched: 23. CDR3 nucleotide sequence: TGTGCCAGCTCAGCAGCCCAAGTCGGGACAGGGGCGCGGGAGACGACTGAAGCTTTCTTT. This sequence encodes CASSAAQVGTGARETTEAFF.

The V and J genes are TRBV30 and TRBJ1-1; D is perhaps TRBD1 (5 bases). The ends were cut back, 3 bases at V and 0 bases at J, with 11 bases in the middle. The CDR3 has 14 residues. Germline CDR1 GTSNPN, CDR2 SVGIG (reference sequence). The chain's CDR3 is CAWRPQGVNTEAFF. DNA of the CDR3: TGTGCCTGGAGGCCGCAGGGCGTGAACACTGAAGCTTTCTTT.

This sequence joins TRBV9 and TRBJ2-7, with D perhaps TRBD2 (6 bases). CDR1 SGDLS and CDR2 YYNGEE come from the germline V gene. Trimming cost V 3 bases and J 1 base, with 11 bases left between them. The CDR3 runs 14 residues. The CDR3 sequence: CASSAQGLSYEQYF. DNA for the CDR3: TGTGCCAGCAGCGCTCAGGGACTGTCCTACGAGCAGTACTTC.

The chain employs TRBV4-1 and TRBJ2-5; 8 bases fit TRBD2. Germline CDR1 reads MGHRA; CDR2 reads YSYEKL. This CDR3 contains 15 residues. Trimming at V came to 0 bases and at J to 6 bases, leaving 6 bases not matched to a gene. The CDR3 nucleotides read TGCGCCAGCAGCCAAGAGGGAGCGGGGGCCCAGACCCAGTACTTC. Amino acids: CASSQEGAGAQTQYF.

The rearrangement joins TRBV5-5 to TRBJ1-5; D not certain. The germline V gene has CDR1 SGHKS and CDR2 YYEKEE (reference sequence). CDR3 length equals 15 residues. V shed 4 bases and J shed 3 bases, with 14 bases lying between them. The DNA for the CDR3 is TGTGCCAGCAGCCACGACCCGGTGTCCAATCAGCCCCAGCATTTT. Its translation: CASSHDPVSNQPQHF.